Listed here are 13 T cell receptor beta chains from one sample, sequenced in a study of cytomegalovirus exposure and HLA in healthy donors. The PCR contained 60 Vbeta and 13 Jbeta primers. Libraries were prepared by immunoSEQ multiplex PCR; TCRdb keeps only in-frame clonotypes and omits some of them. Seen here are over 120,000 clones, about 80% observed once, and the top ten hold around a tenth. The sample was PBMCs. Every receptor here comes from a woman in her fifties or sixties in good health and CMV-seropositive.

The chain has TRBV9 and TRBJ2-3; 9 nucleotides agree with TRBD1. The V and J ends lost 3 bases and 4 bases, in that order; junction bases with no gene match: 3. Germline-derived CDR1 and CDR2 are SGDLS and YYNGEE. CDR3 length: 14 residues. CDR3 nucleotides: TGTGCCAGCAGCGCAGGACAGGGGCCAGATACGCAGTATTTT. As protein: CASSAGQGPDTQYF.

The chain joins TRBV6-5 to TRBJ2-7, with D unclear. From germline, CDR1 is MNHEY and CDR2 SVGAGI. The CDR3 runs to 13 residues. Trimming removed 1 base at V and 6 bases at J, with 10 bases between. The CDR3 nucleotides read TGTGCCAGCAGTTACTTCCCTGAGAGCGAGCAGTACTTC. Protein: CASSYFPESEQYF.

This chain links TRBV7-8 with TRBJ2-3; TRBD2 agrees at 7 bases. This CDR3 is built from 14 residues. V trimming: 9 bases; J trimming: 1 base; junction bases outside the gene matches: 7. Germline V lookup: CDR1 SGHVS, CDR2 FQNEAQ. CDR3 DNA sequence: TGTGCCAGTAAAGCGGGAATCGGCACAGATACGCAGTATTTT. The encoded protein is CASKAGIGTDTQYF. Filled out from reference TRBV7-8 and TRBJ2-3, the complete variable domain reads GAGVSQSPRYKVAKRGQDVALRCDPISGHVSLFWYQQALGQGPEFLTYFQNEAQLDKSGLPSDRFFAERPEGSVSTLKIQRTQQEDSAVYLCASKAGIGTDTQYFGPGTRLTVL.

In DNA, the CDR3 is TGTGCCAGCTCACCAAGAAATATAGTAGCCAAAAACATTCAGTACTTC. The encoded protein is CASSPRNIVAKNIQYF. The gene calls are TRBV18 and TRBJ2-4; the D is unclear. The V gene lost 2 bases and the J gene lost 0 bases, with 11 bases spanning the gap. There are 16 residues in the CDR3. Per germline, CDR1 KGHSH and CDR2 LQKENI.

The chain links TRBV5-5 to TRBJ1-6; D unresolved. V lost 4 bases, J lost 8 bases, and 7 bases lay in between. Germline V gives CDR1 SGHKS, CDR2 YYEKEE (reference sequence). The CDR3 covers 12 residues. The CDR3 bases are TGTGCCAGCAGCCGGGTAGATTCACCCCTCCACTTT. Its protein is CASSRVDSPLHF.

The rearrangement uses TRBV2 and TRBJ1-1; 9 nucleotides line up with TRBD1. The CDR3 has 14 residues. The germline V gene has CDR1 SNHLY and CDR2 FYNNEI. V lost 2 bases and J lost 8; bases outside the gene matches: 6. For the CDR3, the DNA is TGTGCCAGCAGTGAACCACAGGGGGCAGGGGAAGCTTTCTTT. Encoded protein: CASSEPQGAGEAFF.

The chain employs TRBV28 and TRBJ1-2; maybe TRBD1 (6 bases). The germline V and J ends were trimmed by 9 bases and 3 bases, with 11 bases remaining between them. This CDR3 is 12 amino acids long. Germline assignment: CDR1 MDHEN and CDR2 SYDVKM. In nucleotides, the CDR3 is TGTGCCAGTGAAGGGGGGGACTATGGCTACACCTTC. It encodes CASEGGDYGYTF.

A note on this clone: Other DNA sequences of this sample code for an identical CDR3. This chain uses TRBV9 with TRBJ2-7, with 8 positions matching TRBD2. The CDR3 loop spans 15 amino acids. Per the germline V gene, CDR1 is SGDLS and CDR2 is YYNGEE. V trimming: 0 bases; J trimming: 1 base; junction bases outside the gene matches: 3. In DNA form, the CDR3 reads TGTGCCAGCAGCGTAGGGCTAGCGGGTTCCTACGAGCAGTACTTC. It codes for CASSVGLAGSYEQYF.

CDR3 sequence reads: CASSQLGTNTDTQYF. The CDR3 DNA is TGCGCCAGCAGCCAACTCGGGACTAACACAGATACGCAGTATTTT. The chain is built from TRBV4-3 and TRBJ2-3; 7 bases are shared with TRBD2. Looked up from germline, CDR1 is LGHNA and CDR2 is YSLEER. The CDR3 loop spans 15 amino acids. Trimming removed 2 bases from V and 2 bases from J; junction bases left unmatched: 4.

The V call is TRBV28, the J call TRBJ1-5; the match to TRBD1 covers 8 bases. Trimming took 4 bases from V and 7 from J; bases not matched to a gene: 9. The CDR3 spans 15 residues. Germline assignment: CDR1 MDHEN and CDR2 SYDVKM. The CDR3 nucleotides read TGTGCCAGCAGTTCAACTAGGGGACAGGAGCAGCCCCAGCATTTT. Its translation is CASSSTRGQEQPQHF.

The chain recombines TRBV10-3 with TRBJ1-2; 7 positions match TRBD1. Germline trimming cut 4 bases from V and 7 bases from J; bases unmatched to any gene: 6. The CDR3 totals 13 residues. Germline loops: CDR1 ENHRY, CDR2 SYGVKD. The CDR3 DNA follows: TGTGCCATCAGTGGGCCGACAGGGAGTGGCTACACCTTC. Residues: CAISGPTGSGYTF.

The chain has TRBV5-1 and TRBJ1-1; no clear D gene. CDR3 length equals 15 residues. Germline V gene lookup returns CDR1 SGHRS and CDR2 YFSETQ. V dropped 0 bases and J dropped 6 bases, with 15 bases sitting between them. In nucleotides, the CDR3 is TGCGCCAGCAGCTTGGTAGCCGGGAGGAGAGCTGAAGCTTTCTTT. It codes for CASSLVAGRRAEAFF.

The CDR3 sequence is CASSYRGQFADTQYF. The CDR3 region has the DNA TGTGCCAGCAGTTACAGGGGGCAGTTTGCAGATACGCAGTATTTT. The chain employs TRBV6-5 and TRBJ2-3; 7 bases fit TRBD1. The V and J ends lost 2 bases and 4 bases, in that order; junction bases with no gene match: 6. Germline V gene lookup returns CDR1 MNHEY and CDR2 SVGAGI. The CDR3 length is 15 residues.